This entry lists 12 T cell receptor beta chains sequenced from one sample in a study of CD8 T cells in Susac syndrome. Random-hexamer reverse transcription was applied to about 0.5 to 1 ug RNA. TCRdb used MiXCR to reprocess the immunoSEQ multiplex PCR reads, holding one entry per CDR3 protein. Of 180,000 or so distinct CDR3 sequences in the sample, more than 90% were seen once. Material for sequencing was CD4+ T cells from PBMCs. The receptor source for this set is a human donor with multiple sclerosis.

This clonotype was recorded only once. This chain connects TRBV29-1 to TRBJ2-5, with 7 bases identical to TRBD1. Germline CDR1 and CDR2: SQVTM and ANQGSEA. The CDR3 consists of 14 residues. The V gene end was trimmed by 6 bases and the J gene end by 5 bases; junction bases not matched to a gene: 12. CDR3 sequence reads: CSVAKLGGLETQYF. DNA for the CDR3: TGCAGCGTCGCTAAACTAGGGGGCCTGGAGACCCAGTACTTC. Complete variable domain (other parts from reference TRBV29-1 and TRBJ2-5): SAVISQKPSRDICQRGTSLTIQCQVDSQVTMMFWYRQQPGQSLTLIATANQGSEATYESGFVIDKFPISRPNLTFSTLTVSNMSPEDSSIYLCSVAKLGGLETQYFGPGTRLLVL.

CDR3 coding DNA: TGTGCCAGCAGCCAAGGATTGAGGACCTACGAGCAGTACTTC. This translates into CASSQGLRTYEQYF. The J gene is TRBJ2-7, the V gene TRBV3-1; D is ambiguous. Germline V lookup: CDR1 LGHDT, CDR2 YNNKEL (reference sequence). The CDR3 runs 14 residues. Trimming took off 1 base at V and 2 bases at J, with 9 bases between the two ends.

V and J are TRBV20-1 and TRBJ2-1; 10 nucleotides match TRBD2. The CDR3 length is 14 residues. The trim removed 3 bases at V and 2 bases at J, leaving 1 base unmatched. The germline gives CDR1 DFQATT, CDR2 SNEGSKA (reference sequence). This CDR3 reads CSASGLAAYNEQFF. The CDR3 bases are TGCAGTGCTAGCGGACTAGCGGCCTACAATGAGCAGTTCTTC.

The V call is TRBV7-2, the J call TRBJ2-2; 9 bases fit TRBD2. The V and J ends lost 5 bases and 11 bases, in that order; junction bases with no gene match: 9. The germline V gene encodes CDR1 SGHTA and CDR2 FQGNSA. This CDR3 is 14 amino acids long. The CDR3 DNA reads TGTGCCAGCAGCCAGGGGCTAGCGGGGCCCGAGCTGTTTTTT. Amino acid sequence: CASSQGLAGPELFF.

This rearrangement joins TRBV6-2 or TRBV6-3 to TRBJ2-5; 8 bases line up with TRBD1. Germline loops: CDR1 MNHEY, CDR2 SVGEGT. With 5 bases clipped from V and 5 bases from J, the junction kept 7 bases outside the gene matches. The CDR3 sequence is 14 residues long. CDR3 residues: CASSHDRGRETQYF. The CDR3 coding sequence is TGTGCCAGCAGTCACGACAGGGGCAGGGAGACCCAGTACTTC.

The V call is TRBV30, the J call TRBJ1-1; TRBD1 matches 8 bases. The CDR3 length is 13 residues. V was clipped by 4 bases and J by 3 bases; unmatched bases: 4. CDR1 and CDR2 (germline): GTSNPN, SVGIG (reference sequence). The CDR3 nucleotides are TGTGCCTGGAAACAGGGGGGATACACTGAAGCTTTCTTT. It encodes CAWKQGGYTEAFF.

The J gene is TRBJ2-2, the V gene TRBV28; no clear D gene. CDR3 length: 12 residues. Germline CDR1 and CDR2: MDHEN and SYDVKM. V was shortened by 2 bases and J by 6 bases, with 4 bases between the two germline ends. The CDR3 nucleotides are TGTGCCAGCAGTTTAAAGTCCGGGGAGCTGTTTTTT. The encoded protein is CASSLKSGELFF.

The chain carries TRBV20-1 and TRBJ2-7; 8 nucleotides align to TRBD1. The CDR3 length is 15 residues. Unmatched junction bases numbered 9, after V lost 2 bases and J lost 3 bases. Germline CDR1 is DFQATT and CDR2 is SNEGSKA (reference sequence). CDR3 sequence reads: CSARWPGQGGYEQYF. CDR3 nucleotide sequence: TGCAGTGCTAGATGGCCCGGACAGGGTGGCTACGAGCAGTACTTC.

The chain uses TRBV30 and TRBJ1-5; D not certain. From germline, CDR1 is GTSNPN and CDR2 SVGIG (reference sequence). Trimming cost V 2 bases and J 0 bases, with 11 bases left between them. The CDR3 runs to 15 residues. Here the CDR3 reads CAWSHQVSSNQPQHF. The DNA for the CDR3 is TGTGCCTGGAGTCACCAGGTGTCTAGCAATCAGCCCCAGCATTTT.

CDR3 in amino acids: CASSFSGGARYEQYF. In DNA form, the CDR3 reads TGTGCCAGCAGCTTTAGCGGGGGAGCCAGATACGAGCAGTACTTC. The chain recombines TRBV7-2 with TRBJ2-7, with TRBD2 identical over 9 bases. J was trimmed by 4 bases and V by 3 bases; bases with no gene match: 7. From germline, CDR1 is SGHTA and CDR2 FQGNSA. The CDR3 has 15 residues.

J is TRBJ1-2 and V is TRBV20-1; D may be TRBD1 (5 bases). This CDR3 is built from 14 residues. The germline CDR1 and CDR2 sequences are DFQATT and SNEGSKA (reference sequence). Trimming removed 6 bases from V and 3 bases from J, with 17 bases in between. CDR3 loop: CSASQGGSDYGYTF. CDR3 nucleotides: TGCAGTGCCTCTCAGGGAGGGAGCGACTATGGCTACACCTTC.

The V call is TRBV5-4, the J call TRBJ2-1; 11 nucleotides agree with TRBD1. In germline, CDR1 is SGHNT, CDR2 YYREEE (reference sequence). The CDR3 contains 15 residues. V lost 2 bases to trimming and J lost 6 bases; unmatched junction nucleotides: 4. Here the CDR3 DNA reads TGTGCCAGCAGCTTAAGGGACAGGGGGATCAATGAGCAGTTCTTC. The encoded protein is CASSLRDRGINEQFF.